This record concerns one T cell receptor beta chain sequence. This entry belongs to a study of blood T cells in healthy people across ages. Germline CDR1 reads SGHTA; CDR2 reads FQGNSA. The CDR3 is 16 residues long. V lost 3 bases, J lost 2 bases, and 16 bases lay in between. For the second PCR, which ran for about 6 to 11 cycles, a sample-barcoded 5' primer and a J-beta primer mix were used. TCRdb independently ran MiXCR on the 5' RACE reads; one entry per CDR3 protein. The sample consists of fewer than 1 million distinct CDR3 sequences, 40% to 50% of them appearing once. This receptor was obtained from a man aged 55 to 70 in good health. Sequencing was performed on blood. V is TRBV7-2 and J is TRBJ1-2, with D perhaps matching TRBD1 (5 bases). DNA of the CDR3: TGTGCCAGCAGCTTCGGTGGGGGAGCCATAAACTATGGCTACACCTTC. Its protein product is CASSFGGGAINYGYTF. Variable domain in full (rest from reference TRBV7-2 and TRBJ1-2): GAGVSQSPSNKVTEKGKDVELRCDPISGHTALYWYRQSLGQGLEFLIYFQGNSAPDKSGLPSDRFSAERTGGSVSTLTIQRTQQEDSAVYLCASSFGGGAINYGYTFGSGTRLTVV.